The 5 T cell receptor beta chains below were found in one sample sequenced in a study of cytomegalovirus exposure and HLA in healthy donors. Vbeta (60) and Jbeta (13) primers were used in the PCR. Sequencing used immunoSEQ multiplex PCR; TCRdb keeps in-frame clones, though not all of them. The data contain roughly 120,000 clones, about 80% of them seen just once; the ten biggest clones take up about 2.5%. The sample was PBMCs. The receptors come from a man younger than 40 in good health and CMV-seronegative.

The chain combines TRBV30 with TRBJ1-1; 8 bases agree with TRBD1. Losses at the gene ends were 3 bases for V and 7 bases for J; bases not matched to a gene: 10. The germline V gene has CDR1 GTSNPN and CDR2 SVGIG (reference sequence). The CDR3 is made up of 14 amino acids. CDR3 sequence reads: CAWRNRDRLSEAFF. The DNA for the CDR3 is TGTGCCTGGAGGAACCGGGACAGGTTGAGTGAAGCTTTCTTT.

The chain couples TRBV5-4 to TRBJ2-1; 7 positions agree with TRBD1. The CDR3 totals 14 residues. The germline gives CDR1 SGHNT, CDR2 YYREEE (reference sequence). With 4 bases clipped from V and 5 bases from J, the junction kept 6 bases outside the gene matches. This CDR3 is CASSEKTGDNEQFF. Written as DNA, the CDR3 is TGTGCCAGCAGCGAAAAAACAGGGGACAATGAGCAGTTCTTC.

This chain uses TRBV27 with TRBJ1-4; TRBD1 matches at 8 bases. Per the germline V gene, CDR1 is MNHEY and CDR2 is SMNVEV (reference sequence). This CDR3 has 15 amino acids. V was pared by 5 bases and J by 7 bases, with 9 bases of the junction left unmatched. The CDR3 protein is CASSAWTGRPEKLFF. The DNA for the CDR3 is TGTGCCAGCAGTGCATGGACAGGGAGGCCTGAAAAACTGTTTTTT. Drawing the rest from reference TRBV27 and TRBJ1-4, the complete variable domain is EAQVTQNPRYLITVTGKKLTVTCSQNMNHEYMSWYRQDPGLGLRQIYYSMNVEVTDKGDVPEGYKVSRKEKRNFPLILESPSPNQTSLYFCASSAWTGRPEKLFFGSGTQLSVL.

As regards this clone: One end of the junction does not line up with germline, which may come from a read error. The chain employs TRBV29-1 and TRBJ2-5; TRBD2 matches at 7 bases. This CDR3 is 11 amino acids long. Germline CDR1 SQVTM, CDR2 ANQGSEA. CDR3 sequence: CSVSEGGPRNF. The CDR3 region has the DNA TGCAGCGTTTCCGAGGGAGGGCCCCGGAACTTC.

V is TRBV12-5 and J is TRBJ2-7; 7 nucleotides align to TRBD1. Losses at the gene ends were 6 bases for V and 3 bases for J; bases not matched to a gene: 8. This CDR3 contains 14 residues. Germline V gene data show CDR1 as LGHNT and CDR2 as FRNRAP. The CDR3 DNA is TGTGCTAGTGGGCCTCGGGACAGCATCTACGAGCAGTACTTC. Its translation: CASGPRDSIYEQYF.